This is a list of T cell receptor beta chains from one sample in a study of control samples from healthy donors and cancer patients. Using immunoSEQ multiplex PCR, the repertoire was profiled, and TCRdb retains in-frame clones only, with some absent. The table records around 140,000 clones, roughly 92% of them present only once. The sample comprised blood. The receptor source for this set is a man aged 18-30 years in good health. Both conserved end residues are trimmed from each CDR3. The order of the fields is clone size, J gene, V gene, CDR3 protein. The size entry is marked missing in some rows and otherwise reads once, few, many or a size class.

>.|TRBJ2-3|TRBV12-3/TRBV12-4
ASSLVRDTQY
>.|TRBJ2-7|TRBV29-1
SVDRRGEQY
>.|TRBJ1-4|TRBV2
ASSGGGKLF
>.|TRBJ2-7|TRBV2
ASSDRQGPYEQY
>once|TRBJ1-4|TRBV4-2
ASSQDDRGRDEKLF
>.|TRBJ1-3|TRBV21-1
ASSTGAPGQGRNTIY
>.|TRBJ2-7|TRBV2
ASSLGRTGRYEQY
>once|TRBJ1-6|TRBV9
ASSVAWGDSPLH
>once|TRBJ2-1|TRBV3-1/TRBV3-2
ASSRGQGPYNEQF
>.|TRBJ2-3|TRBV5-4
ASSSGTSGTQGDTQY
>.|TRBJ2-1|TRBV30
AWSEVLERDVYNEQF
>.|TRBJ2-7|TRBV2
ASSVGTTGEQY
>.|TRBJ1-6|TRBV7-2
ASSLAAGQSPLH
>.|TRBJ1-2|TRBV2
ASSEALRKYGYT
>once|TRBJ2-1|TRBV5-1
ASSLGRGGSYNEQF
>.|TRBJ2-1|TRBV30
AWSVGRSSYNEQF
>.|TRBJ1-2|TRBV13
ASSLGVGGLNYGYT
>once|TRBJ1-4|TRBV9
ASSVEAGVGEKLF
>.|TRBJ2-5|TRBV7-3
ASSLTASGGRYQETQY
>.|TRBJ1-1|TRBV2
ASKPAGPEAF
>.|TRBJ2-7|TRBV5-1
ASSFVYSGGGYEQY
>.|TRBJ1-1|TRBV30
AWSPNRQPEAF
>.|TRBJ1-1|TRBV6-6
ASRSRGGTANTEAF
>.|TRBJ1-1|TRBV6-8
ASSIVEANTEAF
>.|TRBJ1-2|TRBV5-5
ASSSVPGQGGLTRYT
>.|TRBJ1-2|TRBV6-5
ASRQGTNYGYT
>.|TRBJ2-3|TRBV15
ATSRRTGADTQY